This T cell receptor (beta chain) emerged from a study of metastatic and nonmetastatic thyroid tumors. The wider study: Malignant thyroid and benign thyroid patients provided blood and tumor or nodule tissue whose repertoires were compared.

Germline loops: CDR1 MNHEY, CDR2 SVGEGT. V was clipped by 6 bases and J by 4 bases, with 15 bases between them. The CDR3 is made up of 14 amino acids. Authors' methods: A classifier for distant metastasis in papillary thyroid cancer was constructed using CDR3 differences observed across clinicopathological groups. TCRdb reprocessed the PCR reads via MiXCR. TCRdb's processing, not the authors' own work, is the source of the V and J calls. The data show some 20,000 clones, roughly 22% seen once. No treatment of any kind had been given to any patient before thyroid surgery. This clone showed up just a few times. Its antigen remains unidentified. The study, taken as a whole, reports: Reports indicated that malignant thyroid tumors showed significantly higher TCR beta diversity than benign nodules did, in blood and tumor.

V is TRBV6-2 or TRBV6-3 and J is TRBJ1-1, with D perhaps TRBD1 (6 bases). The TCR originated in a female donor with papillary thyroid cancer or a benign thyroid nodule (not recorded which). Some clones in this sample may be carry-over from other donors' samples. The sequenced sample consisted of tumor tissue. CDR3 sequence reads: CASRTIGGSTEAFF. The CDR3 coding sequence is TGTGCCAGCAGGACTATAGGGGGATCCACTGAAGCTTTCTTT.